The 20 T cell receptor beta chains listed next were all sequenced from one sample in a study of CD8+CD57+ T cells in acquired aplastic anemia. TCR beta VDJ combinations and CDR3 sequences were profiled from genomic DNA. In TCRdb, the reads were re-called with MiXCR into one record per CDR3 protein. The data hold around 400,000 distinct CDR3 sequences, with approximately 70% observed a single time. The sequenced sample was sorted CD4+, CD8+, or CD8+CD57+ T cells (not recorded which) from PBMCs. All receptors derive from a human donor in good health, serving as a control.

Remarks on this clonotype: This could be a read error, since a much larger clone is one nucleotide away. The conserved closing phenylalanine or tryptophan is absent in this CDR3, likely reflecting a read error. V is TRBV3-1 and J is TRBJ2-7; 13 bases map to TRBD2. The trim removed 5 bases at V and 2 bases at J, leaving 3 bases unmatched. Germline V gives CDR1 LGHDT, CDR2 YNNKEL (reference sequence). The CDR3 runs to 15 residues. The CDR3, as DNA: TGTGCCAGCAGCGAGACTAGCGGGGGGCCCTACGAGCAGTACCTC. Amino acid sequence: CASSETSGGPYEQYL.

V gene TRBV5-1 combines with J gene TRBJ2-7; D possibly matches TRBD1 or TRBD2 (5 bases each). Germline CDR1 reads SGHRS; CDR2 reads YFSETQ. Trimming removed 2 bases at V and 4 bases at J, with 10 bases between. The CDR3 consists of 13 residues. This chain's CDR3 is CASSFTRGYEQYF. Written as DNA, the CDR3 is TGCGCCAGCAGCTTCACTAGGGGATACGAGCAGTACTTC.

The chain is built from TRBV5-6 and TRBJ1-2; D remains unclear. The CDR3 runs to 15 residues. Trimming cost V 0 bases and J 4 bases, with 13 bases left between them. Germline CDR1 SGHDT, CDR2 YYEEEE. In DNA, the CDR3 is TGTGCCAGCAGCTTGGTCGCGGAGTTAGCCTATGGCTACACCTTC. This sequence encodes CASSLVAELAYGYTF.

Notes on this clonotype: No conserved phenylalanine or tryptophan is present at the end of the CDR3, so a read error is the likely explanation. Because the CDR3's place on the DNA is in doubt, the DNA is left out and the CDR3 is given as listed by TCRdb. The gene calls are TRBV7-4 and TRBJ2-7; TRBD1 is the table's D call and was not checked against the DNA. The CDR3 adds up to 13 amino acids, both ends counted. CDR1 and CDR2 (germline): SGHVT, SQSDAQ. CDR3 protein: CASRSFDRDSPMA.

CDR3 in amino acids: CASSPLGTGEMFF. The CDR3 DNA follows: TGTGCCAGCAGCCCCCTGGGCACCGGAGAGATGTTTTTT. V usage is TRBV7-9 and J usage is TRBJ2-2, with D unresolved. CDR1 is SEHNR and CDR2 is FQNEAQ in the germline V gene (reference sequence). The germline V and J ends were trimmed by 5 bases and 15 bases, with 19 bases remaining between them. This CDR3 spans 13 amino acids.

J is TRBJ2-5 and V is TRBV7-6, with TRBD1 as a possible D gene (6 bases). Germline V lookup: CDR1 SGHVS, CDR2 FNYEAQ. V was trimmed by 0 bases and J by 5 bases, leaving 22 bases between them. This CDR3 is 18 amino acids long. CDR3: CASSLASAGAHEQETQYF. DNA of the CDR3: TGTGCCAGCAGCTTAGCGTCGGCAGGGGCCCACGAGCAGGAGACCCAGTACTTC.

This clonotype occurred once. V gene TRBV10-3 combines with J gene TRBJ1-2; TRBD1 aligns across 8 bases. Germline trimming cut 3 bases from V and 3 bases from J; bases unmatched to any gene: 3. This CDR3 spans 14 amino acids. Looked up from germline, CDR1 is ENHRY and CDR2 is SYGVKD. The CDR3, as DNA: TGTGCCATCAGTGACGAGACAGGGGACTATGGCTACACCTTC. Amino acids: CAISDETGDYGYTF.

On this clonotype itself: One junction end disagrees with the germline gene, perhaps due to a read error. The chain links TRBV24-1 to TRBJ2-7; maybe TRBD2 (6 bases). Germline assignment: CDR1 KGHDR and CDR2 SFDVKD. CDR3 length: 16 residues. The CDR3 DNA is TGTGCCAGCAGTGCTTTCCCAGCGGGCATTGGCAATGAGCAGTTTTTC. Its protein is CASSAFPAGIGNEQFF.

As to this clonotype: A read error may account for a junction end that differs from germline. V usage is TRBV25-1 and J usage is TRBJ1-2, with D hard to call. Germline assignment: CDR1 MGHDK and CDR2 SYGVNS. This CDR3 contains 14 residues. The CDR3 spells CGSSEREGHYGYTF. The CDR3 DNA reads TGTGGCAGCAGTGAGAGGGAGGGTCACTATGGCTACACCTTT.

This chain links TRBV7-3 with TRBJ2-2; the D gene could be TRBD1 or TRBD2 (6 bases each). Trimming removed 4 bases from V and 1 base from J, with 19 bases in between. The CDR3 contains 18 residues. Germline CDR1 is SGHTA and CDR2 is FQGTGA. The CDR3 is CASSSTGGASLNTGELFF. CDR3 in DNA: TGTGCCAGCAGCTCGACAGGAGGGGCGTCCTTGAACACCGGGGAGCTGTTTTTT.

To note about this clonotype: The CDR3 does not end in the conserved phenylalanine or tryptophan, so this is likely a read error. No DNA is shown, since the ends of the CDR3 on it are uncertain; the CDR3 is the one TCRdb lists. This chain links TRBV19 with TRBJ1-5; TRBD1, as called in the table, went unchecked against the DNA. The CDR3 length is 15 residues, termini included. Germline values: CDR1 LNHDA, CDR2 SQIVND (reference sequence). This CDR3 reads CASSIFPDREKLWLY.

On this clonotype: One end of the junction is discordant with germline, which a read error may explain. The CDR3 sequence: CASSARLGSNEQYF. CDR3 in DNA: TGTGCCAGCAGCGCGAGACTAGGATCGAACGAGCAGTACTTC. The V and J genes are TRBV5-1 and TRBJ2-7, with D possibly being TRBD2 (6 bases). Germline V gene data show CDR1 as SGHRS and CDR2 as YFSETQ. The CDR3 runs 14 residues.

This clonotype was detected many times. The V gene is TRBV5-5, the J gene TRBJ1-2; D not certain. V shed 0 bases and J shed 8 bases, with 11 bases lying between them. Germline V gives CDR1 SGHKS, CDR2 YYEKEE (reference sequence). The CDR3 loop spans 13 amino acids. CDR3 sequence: CASSLDGSRGYTF. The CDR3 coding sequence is TGTGCCAGCAGCTTGGACGGTAGCAGGGGCTACACCTTC. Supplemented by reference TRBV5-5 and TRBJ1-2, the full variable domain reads DAGVTQSPTHLIKTRGQQVTLRCSPISGHKSVSWYQQVLGQGPQFIFQYYEKEERGRGNFPDRFSARQFPNYSSELNVNALLLGDSALYLCASSLDGSRGYTFGSGTRLTVV.

CDR3 bases: TGTGCCAGCAGGGGACTTCCAACCACTGATACGCAGTATTTT. It yields the protein CASRGLPTTDTQYF. V and J are TRBV2 and TRBJ2-3; D might be TRBD2 (6 bases). The CDR3 consists of 14 residues. Germline values: CDR1 SNHLY, CDR2 FYNNEI. With 6 bases removed from V and 6 bases from J, the gap between germline ends came to 16 bases.

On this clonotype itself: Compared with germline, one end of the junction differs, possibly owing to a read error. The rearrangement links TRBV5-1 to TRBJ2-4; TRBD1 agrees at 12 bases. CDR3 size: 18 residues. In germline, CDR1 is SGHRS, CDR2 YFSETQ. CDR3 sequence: CASSSGQGAREAKNVQYF. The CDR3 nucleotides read TGCGCCAGCAGCTCGGGACAGGGGGCGAGGGAGGCCAAAAACGTTCAGTACTTC.

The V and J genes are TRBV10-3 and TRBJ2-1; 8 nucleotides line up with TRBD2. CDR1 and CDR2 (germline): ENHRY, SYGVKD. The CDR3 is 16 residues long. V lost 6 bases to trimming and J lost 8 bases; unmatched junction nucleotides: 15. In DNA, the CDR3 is TGTGCCATCAGGGCGGGGGGACTAGTCGTCCGGGATGAGCAGTTCTTC. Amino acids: CAIRAGGLVVRDEQFF.

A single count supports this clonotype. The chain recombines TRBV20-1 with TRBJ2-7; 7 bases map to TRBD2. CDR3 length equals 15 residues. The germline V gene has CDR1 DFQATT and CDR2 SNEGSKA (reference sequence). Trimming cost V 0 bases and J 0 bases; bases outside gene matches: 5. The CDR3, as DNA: TGCAGTGCTAGAGAGGGGCTAGCGGTCTCCTACGAGCAGTACTTC. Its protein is CSAREGLAVSYEQYF.

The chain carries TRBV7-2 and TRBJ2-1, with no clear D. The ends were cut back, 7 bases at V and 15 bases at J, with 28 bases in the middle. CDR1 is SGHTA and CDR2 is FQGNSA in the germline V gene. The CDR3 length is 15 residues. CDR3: CASTLANRHVQYLFF. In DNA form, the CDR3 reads TGTGCCAGCACCCTCGCTAATCGGCACGTTCAGTACTTGTTCTTC.

CDR3 nucleotide sequence: TGTGCCAGTAGTGCCAAGAGACAGGTGGTCTATGGCTACACCTTC. Translated: CASSAKRQVVYGYTF. The chain combines TRBV19 with TRBJ1-2, with D perhaps matching TRBD1 (6 bases). The CDR3 is 15 amino acids. V was shortened by 5 bases and J by 4 bases, with 17 bases between the two germline ends. The germline gives CDR1 LNHDA, CDR2 SQIVND (reference sequence).

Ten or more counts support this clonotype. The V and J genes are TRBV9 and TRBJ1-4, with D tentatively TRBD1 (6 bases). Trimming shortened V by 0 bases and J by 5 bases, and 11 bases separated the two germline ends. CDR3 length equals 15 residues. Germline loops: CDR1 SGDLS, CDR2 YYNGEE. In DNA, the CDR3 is TGTGCCAGCAGCGTAGGCGAGGGGGTGAATGAAAAACTGTTTTTT. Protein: CASSVGEGVNEKLFF. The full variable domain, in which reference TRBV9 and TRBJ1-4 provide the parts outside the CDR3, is DSGVTQTPKHLITATGQRVTLRCSPRSGDLSVYWYQQSLDQGLQFLIQYYNGEERAKGNILERFSAQQFPDLHSELNLSSLELGDSALYFCASSVGEGVNEKLFFGSGTQLSVL.